These T cell receptor beta chains were read from a single sample in a study of cytomegalovirus exposure and HLA in healthy donors. This table comes from immunoSEQ multiplex PCR, and its TCRdb copy is limited to in-frame clones, with some not included. This sample carries 55,000 to 65,000 clones, with about 4% going to the ten biggest clones. Sequenced material: PBMCs. All receptors come from a woman between 18 and 30 years old in good health and CMV-seronegative. The CDR3 runs from the conserved cysteine through the conserved F or W. The order of the fields is CDR3 length, clone size, J gene, V gene, D gene, CDR3 protein, CDR3 DNA. A D gene is named only where the DNA matches it firmly. Not all rows give a size; the values are once, few, many and, for expanded clones, a class.

18,NA,TRBJ2-1,TRBV9,TRBD2,CASSPRLAGGSSYNEQFF,TGTGCCAGCAGCCCCCGACTAGCGGGGGGGAGCTCCTACAATGAGCAGTTCTTC
16,NA,TRBJ2-7,TRBV19,TRBD2,CASSISAGGPGYEQYF,TGTGCCAGTAGTATCTCTGCGGGAGGGCCGGGCTACGAGCAGTACTTC
14,NA,TRBJ2-7,TRBV5-5,TRBD1,CATGPGTGLYEQYF,TGTGCCACCGGACCCGGGACAGGGCTGTACGAGCAGTACTTC
14,NA,TRBJ2-3,TRBV15,NA,CATSKGGNTDTQYF,TGTGCCACCTCCAAAGGGGGAAACACAGATACGCAGTATTTT
15,NA,TRBJ2-7,TRBV5-4,NA,CASSRGAGSAYEQYF,TGTGCCAGCAGCCGGGGGGCGGGGAGCGCCTACGAGCAGTACTTC
12,NA,TRBJ1-1,TRBV28,NA,CASSFSGSEAFF,TGTGCCAGCAGTTTCTCAGGATCCGAAGCTTTCTTT
15,NA,TRBJ1-1,TRBV19,NA,CASSIDHSMNTEAFF,TGTGCCAGTAGTATAGATCACAGCATGAACACTGAAGCTTTCTTT
12,NA,TRBJ1-2,TRBV19,NA,CASSMDSYGYTF,TGTGCCAGTAGTATGGACAGCTATGGCTACACCTTC
13,NA,TRBJ2-7,TRBV6-1,TRBD2,CASISGTSYEQYF,TGTGCCAGCATAAGCGGGACCTCCTACGAGCAGTACTTC
16,NA,TRBJ1-2,TRBV4-2,TRBD1,CASSHSGPGQGNGYTF,TGTGCCAGCAGCCACTCCGGACCGGGACAGGGGAATGGCTACACCTTC
13,NA,TRBJ1-2,TRBV12-5,NA,CASVAGAGYGYTF,TGTGCTAGTGTGGCAGGGGCAGGCTATGGCTACACCTTC
15,NA,TRBJ2-5,TRBV2,TRBD1,CASSEPGTGQETQYF,TGTGCCAGCAGTGAACCGGGGACAGGGCAAGAGACCCAGTACTTC
12,NA,TRBJ2-5,TRBV5-8,NA,CASTPYQETQYF,TGTGCCAGCACCCCGTACCAAGAGACCCAGTACTTC
14,medium-sized,TRBJ1-4,TRBV6-1,TRBD1,CASSGGQGAEKLFF,TGTGCCAGCAGTGGGGGACAGGGGGCTGAAAAACTGTTTTTT
16,NA,TRBJ2-2,TRBV5-1,NA,CASSWRGQSNTGELFF,TGCGCCAGCAGCTGGAGGGGACAGTCGAACACCGGGGAGCTGTTTTTT